The next 19 T cell receptor beta chains were all read from a single sample in a study of T cell changes during pregnancy in multiple sclerosis. Clones were read by immunoSEQ multiplex PCR, and TCRdb kept only the in-frame ones, dropping some. Of around 12,000 clones in the sample, around 88% were seen once. Material: CD8+ T cells from peripheral blood mononuclear cells, obtained in the second trimester of pregnancy. All receptors come from a female donor in good health, enrolled as a control in a pregnancy study.

This rearrangement joins TRBV11-2 to TRBJ2-1; D not resolved. This CDR3 spans 15 amino acids. CDR1 and CDR2 from the germline V gene are SGHAT and FQNNGV. Between the trimmed V and J ends, which lost 0 bases and 9 bases, there was a span of 15 bases. CDR3 residues: CASSLEALVVREQFF. Written as DNA, the CDR3 is TGTGCCAGCAGCTTAGAGGCCCTAGTAGTGCGTGAGCAGTTCTTC.

The chain is built from TRBV6-1 and TRBJ1-4, with a weak D call TRBD1 (5 bases). V was shortened by 4 bases and J by 6 bases, with 15 bases between the two germline ends. Germline V CDR1 and CDR2: MNHNS, SASEGT. There are 15 residues in the CDR3. The CDR3 sequence: CASSAQVTSDEKLFF. CDR3 coding DNA: TGTGCCAGCAGTGCACAGGTTACCTCGGATGAAAAACTGTTTTTT.

This clone appeared once. This sequence joins TRBV27 and TRBJ2-5, with D maybe TRBD2 (5 bases). Germline CDR1 reads MNHEY; CDR2 reads SMNVEV (reference sequence). V lost 2 bases and J 2 bases, leaving 12 bases between the germline ends. This CDR3 spans 15 amino acids. The CDR3 spells CASSLNAGGQETQYF. The CDR3 DNA reads as TGTGCCAGCAGTTTAAATGCGGGTGGGCAAGAGACCCAGTACTTC.

This clone was picked up a small number of times. The rearrangement uses TRBV4-1 and TRBJ2-1, with 7 positions matching TRBD1. This CDR3 contains 14 residues. V shed 4 bases and J 7 bases; nucleotides not matched to a gene: 7. The V gene's germline CDR1 is MGHRA and CDR2 YSYEKL. The CDR3 here is CASSPVKGANEQFF. DNA for the CDR3: TGCGCCAGCAGCCCGGTCAAGGGGGCGAATGAGCAGTTCTTC.

In this sample, this clone is medium-sized (0.01 to 0.1%). The V gene is TRBV7-9, the J gene TRBJ2-3, with a possible D match to TRBD2 (6 bases). Germline CDR1 SEHNR, CDR2 FQNEAQ (reference sequence). The V gene lost 5 bases and the J gene lost 2 bases, with 14 bases spanning the gap. This CDR3 is 15 amino acids long. The CDR3 protein is CASSPGLGDTDTQYF. The CDR3, as DNA: TGTGCCAGCAGCCCGGGACTTGGCGACACAGATACGCAGTATTTT.

Only one count was recorded for this clone. The V gene is TRBV7-9, the J gene TRBJ2-2; D remains ambiguous. The germline gives CDR1 SEHNR, CDR2 FQNEAQ (reference sequence). Trimming cost V 5 bases and J 1 base, with 8 bases left between them. This CDR3 is built from 14 residues. The CDR3 protein is CASSTRQNTGELFF. CDR3 coding DNA: TGTGCCAGCAGCACGCGACAGAACACCGGGGAGCTGTTTTTT.

The chain is built from TRBV21-1 and TRBJ2-1; TRBD2, as called in the table, went unchecked against the DNA. TRBV21-1 is termed a pseudogene. CDR3 length: 18 residues. CDR3 in DNA: TGTGCCAGCAGCAAACCCCCCCAGAAAGGGAGGCGCACCAATGAGCAGTTCTTC. Its translation is CASSKPPQKGRRTNEQFF.

The CDR3 is CASSREQYF. As DNA, the CDR3 is TGTGCCAGCAGCCGCGAGCAGTACTTC. The chain employs TRBV6-9 and TRBJ2-5; D is undetermined. Near its end, the DNA agrees better with TRBJ2-7, so the J call may be wrong. This CDR3 is built from 9 residues. The germline V gene has CDR1 MNHGY and CDR2 SVAAGI.

The count of this clone is one. This chain connects TRBV5-5 to TRBJ1-2; 7 bases fit TRBD1. From germline, CDR1 is SGHKS and CDR2 YYEKEE (reference sequence). With V trimmed by 4 bases and J by 3 bases, 9 bases remained unmatched. This CDR3 comprises 15 residues. In nucleotides, the CDR3 is TGTGCCAGCAGCCTATATACAGGGGTAGACTATGGCTACACCTTC. Translation gives CASSLYTGVDYGYTF.

This rearrangement joins TRBV4-1 to TRBJ2-2; 8 nucleotides line up with TRBD1. This CDR3 is 15 amino acids long. Germline CDR1 is MGHRA and CDR2 is YSYEKL. V shed 4 bases and J 6 bases; nucleotides not matched to a gene: 7. The DNA of the CDR3 is TGCGCCAGCAGCCCTGAGACAGGGGCGGCCGGGGAGCTGTTTTTT. Its protein is CASSPETGAAGELFF.

The rearrangement joins TRBV7-9 to TRBJ2-1; TRBD2 matches 7 bases. This CDR3 has 15 residues. Per germline, CDR1 SEHNR and CDR2 FQNEAQ (reference sequence). The junction had 7 bases not matched to a gene; V was cut back by 4 bases and J by 4 bases. The CDR3 reads CASSYRDYRYNEQFF. DNA for the CDR3: TGTGCCAGCAGCTACCGGGACTATCGGTACAATGAGCAGTTCTTC.

CDR3 amino acids: CASSTGDRGRRGYTF. The CDR3 DNA reads TGTGCCAGCAGCACCGGGGACAGGGGGCGTCGAGGCTACACCTTC. This chain uses TRBV7-9 with TRBJ1-2; 12 bases agree with TRBD1. This CDR3 comprises 15 residues. Per the germline V gene, CDR1 is SEHNR and CDR2 is FQNEAQ (reference sequence). Unmatched junction bases numbered 9, after V lost 5 bases and J lost 8 bases.

This clone was counted a few times. V gene TRBV4-2 combines with J gene TRBJ2-5, with TRBD2 identical over 11 bases. The germline gives CDR1 LGHNA, CDR2 YNFKEQ. The V and J ends lost 0 bases and 10 bases, in that order; junction bases with no gene match: 13. The CDR3 is made up of 17 amino acids. The CDR3 here is CASSQEWIAGGLRDQYF. CDR3 nucleotide sequence: TGTGCCAGCAGCCAAGAGTGGATAGCGGGGGGGCTGCGGGACCAGTACTTC.

This rearrangement joins TRBV13 to TRBJ1-2; the match to TRBD1 covers 8 bases. V dropped 5 bases and J dropped 4; count of bases not matched to a gene: 12. Germline loops: CDR1 PRHDT, CDR2 FYEKMQ (reference sequence). CDR3 length: 16 amino acids. The CDR3 is CASSTHPGGRGYGYTF. The CDR3 bases are TGTGCCAGCAGCACCCATCCAGGGGGCAGAGGCTATGGCTACACCTTC.

This clone was detected a few times. The gene calls are TRBV6-1 and TRBJ2-1; D is perhaps TRBD1 (6 bases). Germline V gives CDR1 MNHNS, CDR2 SASEGT. The V and J ends lost 1 base and 1 base respectively, with 8 bases between them. The CDR3 is 15 residues long. The DNA of the CDR3 is TGTGCCAGCAGTGAAGGGCAGGGGTCCTACAATGAGCAGTTCTTC. This codes for CASSEGQGSYNEQFF.

The chain couples TRBV9 to TRBJ1-5, with D perhaps matching TRBD1 (6 bases). V shed 4 bases and J shed 4 bases, with 9 bases lying between them. CDR1 and CDR2 from the germline V gene are SGDLS and YYNGEE. This CDR3 contains 13 residues. The CDR3 nucleotides are TGTGCCAGCAGCCCAACAGGGAATCAGCCCCAGCATTTT. Its translation is CASSPTGNQPQHF.

This chain links TRBV28 with TRBJ2-4; D is possibly TRBD2 (5 bases). Germline loops: CDR1 MDHEN, CDR2 SYDVKM. There are 14 residues in the CDR3. Between the trimmed V and J ends, which lost 8 bases and 0 bases, there was a span of 11 bases. The CDR3 DNA is TGTGCCAGCCCCGGGGTCCTAGCCAAAAACATTCAGTACTTC. It codes for CASPGVLAKNIQYF.

The chain carries TRBV28 and TRBJ1-2; D not certain. Deletions cut 3 bases from V and 2 bases from J, with 7 bases between. Germline CDR1 reads MDHEN; CDR2 reads SYDVKM. This CDR3 is built from 13 residues. In DNA, the CDR3 is TGTGCCAGCAGTTTTAGAGGCAACTATGGCTACACCTTC. This gives the protein CASSFRGNYGYTF.

Notes on this clone: A junction end diverges from the germline sequence, so it may reflect a read error. The CDR3 loop reads CAISERGVGGETHF. The CDR3, as DNA: TGTGCCATCAGTGAACGGGGTGTCGGGGGAGAGACCCACTTC. The V gene is TRBV10-3, the J gene TRBJ2-7, with D perhaps TRBD2 (6 bases). CDR3 length: 14 residues. Germline V gives CDR1 ENHRY, CDR2 SYGVKD.